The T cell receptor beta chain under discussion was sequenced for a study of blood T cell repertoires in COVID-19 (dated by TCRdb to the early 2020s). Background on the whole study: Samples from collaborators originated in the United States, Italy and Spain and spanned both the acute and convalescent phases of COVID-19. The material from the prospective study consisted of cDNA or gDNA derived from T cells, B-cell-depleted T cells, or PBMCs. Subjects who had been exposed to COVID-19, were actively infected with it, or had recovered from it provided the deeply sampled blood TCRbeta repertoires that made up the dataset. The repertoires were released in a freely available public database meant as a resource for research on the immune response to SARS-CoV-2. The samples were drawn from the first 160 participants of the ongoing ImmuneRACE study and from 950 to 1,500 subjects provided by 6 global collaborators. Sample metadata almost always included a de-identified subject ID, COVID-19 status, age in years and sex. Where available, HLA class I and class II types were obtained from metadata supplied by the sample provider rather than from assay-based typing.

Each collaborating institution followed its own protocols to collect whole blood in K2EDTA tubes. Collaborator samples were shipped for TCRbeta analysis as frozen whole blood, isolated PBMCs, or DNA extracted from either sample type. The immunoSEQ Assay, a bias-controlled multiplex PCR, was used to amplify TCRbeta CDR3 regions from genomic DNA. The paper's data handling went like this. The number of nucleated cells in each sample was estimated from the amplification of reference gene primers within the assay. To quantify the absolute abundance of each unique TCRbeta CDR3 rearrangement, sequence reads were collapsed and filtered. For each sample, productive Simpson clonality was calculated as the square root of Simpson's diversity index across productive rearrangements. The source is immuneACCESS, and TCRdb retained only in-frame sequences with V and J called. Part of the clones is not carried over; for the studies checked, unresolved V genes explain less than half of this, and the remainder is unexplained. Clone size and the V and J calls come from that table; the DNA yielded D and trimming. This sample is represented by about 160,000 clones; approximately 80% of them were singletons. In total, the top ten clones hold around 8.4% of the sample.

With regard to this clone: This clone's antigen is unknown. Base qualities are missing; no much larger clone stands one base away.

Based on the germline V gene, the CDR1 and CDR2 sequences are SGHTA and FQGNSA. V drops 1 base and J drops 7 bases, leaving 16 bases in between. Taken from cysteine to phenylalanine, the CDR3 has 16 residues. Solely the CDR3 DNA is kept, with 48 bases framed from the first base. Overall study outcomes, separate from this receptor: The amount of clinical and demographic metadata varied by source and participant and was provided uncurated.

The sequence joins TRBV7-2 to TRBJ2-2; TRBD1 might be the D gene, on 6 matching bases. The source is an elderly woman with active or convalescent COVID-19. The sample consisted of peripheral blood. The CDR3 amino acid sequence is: CASSLGGRDIVGELFF. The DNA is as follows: TGTGCCAGCAGCTTAGGGGGGCGTGATATCGTCGGGGAGCTGTTTTTT.